This T cell receptor (beta chain) was observed in a study of PD-1 blockade in classical Hodgkin lymphoma. Broader study findings: The study found that TCR diversity rose significantly by C4D1 in CD4+ but not CD8+ cells.

This clone was counted once. Its target is not known. The patients all showed relapse after autologous stem cell transplantation, while their brentuximab vedotin exposure varied. Magnetic negative selection isolated CD8+ T cells from thawed PBMCs. Profiled with immunoSEQ multiplex PCR; TCRdb holds only in-frame clones, not every one. The sample contains approximately 1,600 clones, 60% to 70% of which appear only once. Germline CDR1 and CDR2: SGHNT and YYREEE (reference sequence). The CDR3 sequence is 16 residues long. This TCR was sampled from a human donor with classical Hodgkin lymphoma. The chain uses TRBV5-4 and TRBJ2-5; D not resolved. The J call may be mistaken, given a closer DNA end match to TRBJ2-7. Sequences were derived from CD8+ T cells from blood, sampled at baseline. The CDR3 coding sequence is TGTGCCAGCAGCTTGGTGTCTACCCGGGTCGAGGACGAGCAGTACTTC. Protein product: CASSLVSTRVEDEQYF.